This TCR beta chain appears in the sequencing data of a study of cytotoxic CD8 clonotypes in ibrutinib-treated CLL. Study at large: Collecting the response samples happened after a median roughly eleven months of treatment, with a range of 6 to 36.

This clone appeared a few times. Per germline, CDR1 SGHAT and CDR2 FQNNGV. This CDR3 has 14 residues. The junction had 8 bases not matched to a gene; V was cut back by 7 bases and J by 7 bases. Some clones are missing from TCRdb's copy, which holds only in-frame ones; the method was immunoSEQ multiplex PCR. The data contain 55,000 to 60,000 clones, 50% to 60% of them singletons. The sample here was PBMCs, taken at disease progression, from a patient treated with ibrutinib. The receptor was isolated from a human donor with chronic lymphocytic leukemia. The rearrangement uses TRBV11-2 and TRBJ1-4; TRBD1 aligns across 8 bases. The DNA for the CDR3 is TGTGCCAGCACAACAGACAGGGGAGGTGAAAAACTGTTTTTT. Amino acid sequence: CASTTDRGGEKLFF.